The 26 T cell receptor beta chains given below trace back to one sample, sequenced in a study of identical twins. In TCRdb, the 5' RACE reads were re-called with MiXCR into one record per CDR3 protein. In the table there are 600,000 to 700,000 distinct CDR3 sequences, 21% of which are singletons. The same specimen was also included in a second study, on T cells expressing NK-cell markers.

What was sequenced was PBMCs. These receptors all come from a woman younger than 35 in good health.

The chain couples TRBV6-5 to TRBJ2-3; 14 bases map to TRBD2. The CDR3 contains 16 residues. CDR1 is MNHEY, CDR2 SVGAGI, per germline. V trimming: 5 bases; J trimming: 5 bases; junction bases outside the gene matches: 6. The CDR3 spells CASSTRLAGGLDTQYF. The CDR3 DNA sequence: TGTGCCAGCAGTACTCGACTAGCGGGGGGGTTAGATACGCAGTATTTT.

The J gene is TRBJ1-6, the V gene TRBV11-2, with D hard to call. The germline gives CDR1 SGHAT, CDR2 FQNNGV. V shed 5 bases and J shed 12 bases, with 14 bases lying between them. The CDR3 totals 13 residues. In DNA form, the CDR3 reads TGTGCCAGCAGCCCCTATAACCGGCGACCCCTCCACTTT. As protein: CASSPYNRRPLHF. The full variable domain, with the rest looked up from reference TRBV11-2 and TRBJ1-6, is EAGVAQSPRYKIIEKRQSVAFWCNPISGHATLYWYQQILGQGPKLLIQFQNNGVVDDSQLPKDRFSAERLKGVDSTLKIQPAKLEDSAVYLCASSPYNRRPLHFGNGTRLTVT.

The sample holds a few counts of this clonotype. The CDR3, as DNA: TGTGCCAGCTCCCTCTTTGAACATCCGATATACAATGAGCAGTTCTTC. Amino acid sequence: CASSLFEHPIYNEQFF. The V gene is TRBV18, the J gene TRBJ2-1; unclear D gene. The CDR3 is 16 amino acids. Germline CDR1 KGHSH, CDR2 LQKENI. With 6 bases removed from V and 4 bases from J, the gap between germline ends came to 19 bases. The full variable domain, its missing parts supplied by reference TRBV18 and TRBJ2-1, is NAGVMQNPRHLVRRRGQEARLRCSPMKGHSHVYWYRQLPEEGLKFMVYLQKENIIDESGMPKERFSAEFPKEGPSILRIQQVVRGDSAAYFCASSLFEHPIYNEQFFGPGTRLTVL.

The chain has TRBV28 and TRBJ2-1, with D possibly being TRBD2 (6 bases). V dropped 6 bases and J dropped 1 base, with 16 bases sitting between them. The CDR3 spans 16 residues. Germline values: CDR1 MDHEN, CDR2 SYDVKM. CDR3 coding DNA: TGTGCCAGCAGGCCCAGTTCCGGGGGTTCCTACAATGAGCAGTTCTTC. Translating it yields CASRPSSGGSYNEQFF.

The chain combines TRBV18 with TRBJ1-6; no clear D. The CDR3 is 13 residues long. The V end was cut by 10 bases, the J end by 6 bases, with 13 bases between. CDR1 and CDR2 from the germline V gene are KGHSH and LQKENI. The CDR3, as DNA: TGTGCCACCAACCAGGAGGGTAATTCACCCCTCCACTTT. The encoded protein is CATNQEGNSPLHF.

In its sample, this clonotype was seen a few times. The rearrangement uses TRBV7-2 and TRBJ2-5, with 13 bases identical to TRBD2. The CDR3 is 17 amino acids. Germline trimming cut 5 bases from V and 5 bases from J; bases unmatched to any gene: 11. Germline lookup yields CDR1 SGHTA and CDR2 FQGNSA. This CDR3 reads CASSPLGLAGAWETQYF. The CDR3, as DNA: TGTGCCAGCAGCCCCCTTGGACTAGCGGGGGCCTGGGAGACCCAGTACTTC.

The rearrangement joins TRBV6-2 or TRBV6-3 to TRBJ2-1; TRBD1 matches at 9 bases. The CDR3 has 15 residues. With 4 bases clipped from V and 6 bases from J, the junction kept 7 bases outside the gene matches. CDR1 is MNHEY, CDR2 SVGEGT, per germline. In DNA form, the CDR3 reads TGTGCCAGCAGTTTCCGGGACAGGGCGATCAATGAGCAGTTCTTC. Translation: CASSFRDRAINEQFF.

This clonotype has a handful of counts. This chain links TRBV6-1 with TRBJ2-7, with D maybe TRBD1 (6 bases). The CDR3 contains 14 residues. CDR1 MNHNS and CDR2 SASEGT come from the germline V gene. Trimming shortened V by 6 bases and J by 2 bases, and 14 bases separated the two germline ends. DNA for the CDR3: TGTGCCAGCAGGAGGGACATTACAGCCTACGAGCAGTACTTC. Amino acids: CASRRDITAYEQYF.

There are a few counts of this clonotype. The genes are TRBV29-1 and TRBJ1-2, with unresolved D. Germline V gene sequence: CDR1 SQVTM, CDR2 ANQGSEA. This CDR3 spans 11 amino acids. Trimming cost V 5 bases and J 4 bases, with 8 bases left between them. In DNA form, the CDR3 reads TGCAGCGTTCTAGGGAGCTATGGCTACACCTTC. Amino acid sequence: CSVLGSYGYTF.

This clonotype has a handful of counts. The chain's CDR3 is CASSLGRQVMADTQYF. The CDR3 DNA is TGCGCCAGCAGCTTGGGTCGGCAGGTAATGGCAGATACGCAGTATTTT. The chain uses TRBV5-1 and TRBJ2-3; D is undetermined. CDR3 size: 16 residues. CDR1 is SGHRS, CDR2 YFSETQ, per germline. The germline V and J ends were trimmed by 0 bases and 4 bases, with 15 bases remaining between them.

This chain links TRBV5-5 with TRBJ2-2; D gene ambiguous. The CDR3 sequence is 12 residues long. Germline assignment: CDR1 SGHKS and CDR2 YYEKEE (reference sequence). The V gene lost 1 base and the J gene lost 7 bases, with 5 bases spanning the gap. The CDR3 DNA follows: TGTGCCAGCAGCTTGTCAATCGGGGAGCTGTTTTTT. Amino acid sequence: CASSLSIGELFF.

The chain employs TRBV5-5 and TRBJ2-7; possible D gene TRBD1, 6 bases. Trimming shortened V by 2 bases and J by 0 bases, and 15 bases separated the two germline ends. Germline V gene lookup returns CDR1 SGHKS and CDR2 YYEKEE (reference sequence). This CDR3 contains 16 residues. Here the CDR3 reads CASSLLAGASSYEQYF. The DNA for the CDR3 is TGTGCCAGCAGCTTATTGGCAGGGGCTAGCTCCTACGAGCAGTACTTC.

The chain recombines TRBV4-3 with TRBJ2-3; TRBD2 aligns across 7 bases. The trim removed 2 bases at V and 2 bases at J, leaving 4 bases unmatched. This CDR3 region has 15 residues. Germline V gene lookup returns CDR1 LGHNA and CDR2 YSLEER. CDR3 sequence: CASSQPGLLTDTQYF. CDR3 nucleotides: TGCGCCAGCAGCCAACCGGGACTACTCACAGATACGCAGTATTTT.

J is TRBJ2-3 and V is TRBV7-6; 8 bases align to TRBD2. Germline loops: CDR1 SGHVS, CDR2 FNYEAQ. This CDR3 has 15 residues. The V segment lost 3 bases and the J segment 2 bases; nucleotides outside the gene matches: 4. The CDR3 spells CASSLIAGLTDTQYF. The CDR3 nucleotides are TGTGCCAGCAGCTTGATAGCGGGACTCACAGATACGCAGTATTTT. Filled out from reference TRBV7-6 and TRBJ2-3, the complete variable domain reads GAGVSQSPRYKVTKRGQDVALRCDPISGHVSLYWYRQALGQGPEFLTYFNYEAQQDKSGLPNDRFSAERPEGSISTLTIQRTEQRDSAMYRCASSLIAGLTDTQYFGPGTRLTVL.

This chain links TRBV5-5 with TRBJ2-5; 9 bases line up with TRBD2. Trimming cost V 2 bases and J 2 bases; bases outside gene matches: 7. There are 16 residues in the CDR3. CDR1 is SGHKS and CDR2 is YYEKEE in the germline V gene (reference sequence). CDR3 nucleotides: TGTGCCAGCAGCTTCCTACTAGCGGGTCGACAAGAGACCCAGTACTTC. Protein sequence: CASSFLLAGRQETQYF.

This clonotype was observed a few times. The V call is TRBV7-2, the J call TRBJ2-4, with TRBD2 as a possible D gene (5 bases). This CDR3 contains 17 residues. The V gene's germline CDR1 is SGHTA and CDR2 FQGNSA. V shed 3 bases and J shed 0 bases, with 15 bases lying between them. Here the CDR3 reads CASSFRRGLTAKNIQYF. The CDR3 DNA follows: TGTGCCAGCAGCTTTCGACGAGGACTTACAGCCAAAAACATTCAGTACTTC.

The rearrangement uses TRBV24-1 and TRBJ1-5; D ambiguous. CDR1 is KGHDR and CDR2 is SFDVKD in the germline V gene. CDR3 length: 14 amino acids. V was pared by 7 bases and J by 2 bases, with 11 bases between. The CDR3 protein is CATRNLVGNQPQHF. CDR3 nucleotide sequence: TGTGCCACCAGGAACCTGGTGGGCAATCAGCCCCAGCATTTT.

The V gene is TRBV3-1, the J gene TRBJ2-1, with D possibly being TRBD2 (6 bases). The V gene lost 0 bases and the J gene lost 7 bases, with 16 bases spanning the gap. The CDR3 sequence is 16 residues long. CDR1 and CDR2 (germline): LGHDT, YNNKEL (reference sequence). The CDR3 DNA is TGTGCCAGCAGCCAAGATAGCGGACACCATCCGAATGAGCAGTTCTTC. Protein: CASSQDSGHHPNEQFF.

This clonotype was counted between two and nine times. This sequence joins TRBV12-3 or TRBV12-4 and TRBJ2-3, with 11 nucleotides matching TRBD2. This CDR3 is built from 15 residues. With V trimmed by 5 bases and J by 4 bases, 5 bases remained unmatched. The CDR3 spells CASSRLAGRADTQYF. The CDR3 DNA sequence: TGTGCCAGCAGTCGACTAGCGGGGAGGGCAGATACGCAGTATTTT.

The rearrangement uses TRBV7-7 and TRBJ2-7, with a weak D call TRBD2 (5 bases). Trimming left V 3 bases short and J 7 bases short, with 13 bases between. The CDR3 consists of 13 residues. Per germline, CDR1 SSHAT and CDR2 FNYEAQ (reference sequence). The CDR3 spells CASSFDPTGEQYF. In nucleotides, the CDR3 is TGTGCCAGCAGCTTTGATCCGACGGGAGAGCAGTACTTC.

The table lists this clonotype with a few counts. The rearrangement uses TRBV9 and TRBJ2-1, with 7 bases lining up with TRBD2. CDR1 is SGDLS, CDR2 YYNGEE, per germline. The CDR3 length is 15 residues. The V segment lost 7 bases and the J segment 2 bases; nucleotides outside the gene matches: 9. The CDR3 reads CASSFGRDAYNEQFF. CDR3 sequence (DNA): TGTGCCAGCTCCTTTGGGAGGGACGCCTACAATGAGCAGTTCTTC.

The chain joins TRBV5-1 to TRBJ2-1; 8 positions agree with TRBD2. Germline loops: CDR1 SGHRS, CDR2 YFSETQ. There are 16 residues in the CDR3. V lost 4 bases to trimming and J lost 6 bases; unmatched junction nucleotides: 12. In DNA, the CDR3 is TGCGCCAGCAGCCCGTTTACTACAGCGGGAGTCAATGAGCAGTTCTTC. It is translated as CASSPFTTAGVNEQFF.

V gene TRBV5-6 combines with J gene TRBJ2-7; 7 positions agree with TRBD1. The length of the CDR3 is 15 residues. J lost 4 bases, V lost 4 bases, and 11 bases had no gene match. CDR1 and CDR2 (germline): SGHDT, YYEEEE. The CDR3: CASSHGQVRGYEQYF. CDR3 bases: TGTGCCAGCAGCCATGGACAGGTCAGGGGTTACGAGCAGTACTTC.

The DNA for the CDR3 is TGCGCCAGCAGCGCAGGGGGCTTATACAATGAGCAGTTCTTC. Protein sequence: CASSAGGLYNEQFF. The chain joins TRBV5-1 to TRBJ2-1; 8 bases map to TRBD1. V lost 4 bases to trimming and J lost 4 bases; unmatched junction nucleotides: 4. The CDR3 length is 14 residues. The germline V gene encodes CDR1 SGHRS and CDR2 YFSETQ.

This clonotype came up many times. The V gene is TRBV5-1, the J gene TRBJ2-3, with 7 bases that match TRBD1. V lost 2 bases and J lost 1; bases outside the gene matches: 1. The CDR3 loop spans 14 amino acids. In germline, CDR1 is SGHRS, CDR2 YFSETQ. Written as DNA, the CDR3 is TGCGCCAGCAGCTTCGGACAGGGCACAGATACGCAGTATTTT. Translating gives CASSFGQGTDTQYF.

CDR3 region: CASSAGSTNTGELFF. CDR3 DNA: TGCGCCAGCAGTGCCGGGAGTACAAACACCGGGGAGCTGTTTTTT. V and J are TRBV10-1 and TRBJ2-2; D might be TRBD2 (6 bases). V was clipped by 4 bases and J by 2 bases, with 11 bases between them. Germline assignment: CDR1 WNHNN and CDR2 SYGVQD (reference sequence). This CDR3 is built from 15 residues.